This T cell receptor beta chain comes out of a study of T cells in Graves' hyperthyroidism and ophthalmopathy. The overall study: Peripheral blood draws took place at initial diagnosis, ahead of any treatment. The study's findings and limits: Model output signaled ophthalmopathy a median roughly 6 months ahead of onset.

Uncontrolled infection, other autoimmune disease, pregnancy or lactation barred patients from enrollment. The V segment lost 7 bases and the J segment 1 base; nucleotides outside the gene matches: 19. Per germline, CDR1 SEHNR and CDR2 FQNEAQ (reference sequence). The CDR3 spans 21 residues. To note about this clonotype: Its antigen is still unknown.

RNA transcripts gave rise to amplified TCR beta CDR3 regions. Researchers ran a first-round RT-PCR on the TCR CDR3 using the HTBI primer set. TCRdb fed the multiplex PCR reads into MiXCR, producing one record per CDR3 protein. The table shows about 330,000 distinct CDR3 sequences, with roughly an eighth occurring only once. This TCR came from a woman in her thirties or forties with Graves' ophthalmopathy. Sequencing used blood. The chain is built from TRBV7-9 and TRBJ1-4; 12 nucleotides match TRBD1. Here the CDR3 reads CASTLIHGGTGGVKTNEKLFF. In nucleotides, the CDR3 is TGTGCCAGCACCCTCATCCATGGCGGGACAGGGGGCGTTAAAACTAATGAAAAACTGTTTTTT.